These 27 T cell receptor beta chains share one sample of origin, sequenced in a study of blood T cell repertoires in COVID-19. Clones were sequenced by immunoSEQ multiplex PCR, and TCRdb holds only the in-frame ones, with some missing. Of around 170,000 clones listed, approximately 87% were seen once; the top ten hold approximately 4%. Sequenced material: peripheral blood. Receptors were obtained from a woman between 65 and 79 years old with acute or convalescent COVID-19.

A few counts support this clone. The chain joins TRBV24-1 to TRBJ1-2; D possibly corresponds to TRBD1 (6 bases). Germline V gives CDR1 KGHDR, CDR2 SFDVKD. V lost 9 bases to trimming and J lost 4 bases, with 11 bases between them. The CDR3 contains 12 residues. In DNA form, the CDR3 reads TGTGCCACCGGAGGGGGGGCCTATGGCTACACCTTC. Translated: CATGGGAYGYTF.

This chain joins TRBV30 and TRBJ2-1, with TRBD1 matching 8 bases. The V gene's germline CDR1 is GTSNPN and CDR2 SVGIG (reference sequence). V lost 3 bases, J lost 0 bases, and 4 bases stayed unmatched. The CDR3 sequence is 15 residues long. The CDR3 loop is CAWRPTGGSYNEQFF. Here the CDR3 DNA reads TGTGCCTGGAGACCAACAGGGGGCTCCTACAATGAGCAGTTCTTC.

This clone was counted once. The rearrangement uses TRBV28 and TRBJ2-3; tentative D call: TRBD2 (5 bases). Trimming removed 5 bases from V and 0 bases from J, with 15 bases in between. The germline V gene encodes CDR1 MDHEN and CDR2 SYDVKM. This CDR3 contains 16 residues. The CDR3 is CASSLGSGTSTDTQYF. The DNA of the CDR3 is TGTGCCAGCAGTCTGGGGAGCGGCACTAGCACAGATACGCAGTATTTT.

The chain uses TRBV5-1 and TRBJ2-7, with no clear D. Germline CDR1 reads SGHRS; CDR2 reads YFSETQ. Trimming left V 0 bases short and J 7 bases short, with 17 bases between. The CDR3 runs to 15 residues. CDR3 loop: CASSLGAARPREQYF. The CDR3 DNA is TGCGCCAGCAGCTTGGGGGCAGCCCGACCCCGAGAGCAGTACTTC.

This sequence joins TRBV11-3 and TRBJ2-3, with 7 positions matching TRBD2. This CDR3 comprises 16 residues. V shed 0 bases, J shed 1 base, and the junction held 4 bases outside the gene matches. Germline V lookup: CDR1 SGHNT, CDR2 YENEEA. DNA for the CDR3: TGTGCCAGCAGCTTAGAAGCGGGAAGCGGCACAGATACGCAGTATTTT. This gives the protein CASSLEAGSGTDTQYF. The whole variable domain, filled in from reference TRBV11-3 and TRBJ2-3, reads EAGVVQSPRYKIIEKKQPVAFWCNPISGHNTLYWYLQNLGQGPELLIRYENEEAVDDSQLPKDRFSAERLKGVDSTLKIQPAELGDSAVYLCASSLEAGSGTDTQYFGPGTRLTVL.

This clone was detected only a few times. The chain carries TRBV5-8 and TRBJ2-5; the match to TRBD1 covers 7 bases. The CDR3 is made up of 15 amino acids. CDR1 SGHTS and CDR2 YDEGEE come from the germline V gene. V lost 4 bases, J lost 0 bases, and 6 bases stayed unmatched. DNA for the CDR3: TGTGCCAGCAGCAGTGACAGGGCCTACCAAGAGACCCAGTACTTC. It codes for CASSSDRAYQETQYF.

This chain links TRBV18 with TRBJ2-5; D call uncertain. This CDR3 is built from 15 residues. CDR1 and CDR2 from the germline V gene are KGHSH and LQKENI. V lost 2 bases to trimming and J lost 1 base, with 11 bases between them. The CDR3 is CASSPGGRVQETQYF. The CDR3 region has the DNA TGTGCCAGCTCACCAGGTGGCCGGGTCCAAGAGACCCAGTACTTC.

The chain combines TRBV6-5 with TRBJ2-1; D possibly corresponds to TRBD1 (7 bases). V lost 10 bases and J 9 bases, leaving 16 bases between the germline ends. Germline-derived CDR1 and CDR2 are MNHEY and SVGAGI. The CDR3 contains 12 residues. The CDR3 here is CATRPGGGEQFF. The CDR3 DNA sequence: TGTGCCACCAGGCCAGGGGGAGGTGAGCAGTTCTTC.

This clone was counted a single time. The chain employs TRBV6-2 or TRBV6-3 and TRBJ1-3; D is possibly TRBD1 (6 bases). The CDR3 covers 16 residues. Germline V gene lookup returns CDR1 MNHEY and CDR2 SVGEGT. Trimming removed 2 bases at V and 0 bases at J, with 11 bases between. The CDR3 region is CASSYVGTSSGNTIYF. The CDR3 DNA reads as TGTGCCAGCAGTTACGTCGGGACAAGCTCTGGAAACACCATATATTTT.

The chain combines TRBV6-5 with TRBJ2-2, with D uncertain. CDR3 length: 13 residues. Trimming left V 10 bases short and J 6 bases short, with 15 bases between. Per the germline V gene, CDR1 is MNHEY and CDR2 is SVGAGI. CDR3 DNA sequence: TGTGCCACCGACACAGTTTTTCCCGGGGAGCTGTTTTTT. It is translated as CATDTVFPGELFF.

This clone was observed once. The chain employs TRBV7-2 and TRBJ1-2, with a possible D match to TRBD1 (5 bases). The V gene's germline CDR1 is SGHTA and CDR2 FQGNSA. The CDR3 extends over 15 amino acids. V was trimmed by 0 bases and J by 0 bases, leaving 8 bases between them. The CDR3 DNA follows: TGTGCCAGCAGCTTAGCCTCGACAGCTAACTATGGCTACACCTTC. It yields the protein CASSLASTANYGYTF.

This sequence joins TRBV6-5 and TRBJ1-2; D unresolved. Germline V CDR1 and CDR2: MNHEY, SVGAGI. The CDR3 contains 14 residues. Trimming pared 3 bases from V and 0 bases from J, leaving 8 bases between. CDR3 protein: CASSYTDSNYGYTF. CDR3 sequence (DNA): TGTGCCAGCAGTTATACAGATTCTAACTATGGCTACACCTTC.

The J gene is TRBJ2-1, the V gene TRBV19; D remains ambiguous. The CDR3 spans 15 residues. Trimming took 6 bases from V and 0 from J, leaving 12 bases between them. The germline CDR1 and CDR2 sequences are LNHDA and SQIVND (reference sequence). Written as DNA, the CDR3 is TGTGCCAGTAGGGAAAGCGCGAGCTCCTACAATGAGCAGTTCTTC. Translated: CASRESASSYNEQFF.

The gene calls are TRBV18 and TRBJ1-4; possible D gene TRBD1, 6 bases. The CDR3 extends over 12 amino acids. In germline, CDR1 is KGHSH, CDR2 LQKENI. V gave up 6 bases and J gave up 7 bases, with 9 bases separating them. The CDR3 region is CASSDSSEKLFF. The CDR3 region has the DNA TGTGCCAGCTCGGACAGCAGTGAAAAACTGTTTTTT.

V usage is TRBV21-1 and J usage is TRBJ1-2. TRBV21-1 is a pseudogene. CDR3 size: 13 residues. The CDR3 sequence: CASSKHYNYGYTF. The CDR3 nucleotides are TGTGCCAGCAGCAAACACTATAACTATGGCTACACCTTC.

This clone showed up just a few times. CDR3 sequence: CSVEQGSGPWNEQFF. The CDR3 DNA reads as TGCAGCGTTGAACAGGGGTCGGGCCCTTGGAATGAGCAGTTCTTC. This rearrangement joins TRBV29-1 to TRBJ2-1, with D perhaps TRBD1 (6 bases). Trimming removed 2 bases at V and 7 bases at J, with 18 bases between. This CDR3 spans 15 amino acids. Looked up from germline, CDR1 is SQVTM and CDR2 is ANQGSEA.

The CDR3 nucleotides read TGTGCCAGCAGTCACCCAGGCTCCTACGAGCAGTACTTC. Encoded protein: CASSHPGSYEQYF. This chain links TRBV28 with TRBJ2-7; D is uncertain. CDR1 MDHEN and CDR2 SYDVKM come from the germline V gene. CDR3 length equals 13 residues. V lost 5 bases and J lost 0, with 8 bases in between. Filled out from reference TRBV28 and TRBJ2-7, the complete variable domain reads DVKVTQSSRYLVKRTGEKVFLECVQDMDHENMFWYRQDPGLGLRLIYFSYDVKMKEKGDIPEGYSVSREKKERFSLILESASTNQTSMYLCASSHPGSYEQYFGPGTRLTVT.

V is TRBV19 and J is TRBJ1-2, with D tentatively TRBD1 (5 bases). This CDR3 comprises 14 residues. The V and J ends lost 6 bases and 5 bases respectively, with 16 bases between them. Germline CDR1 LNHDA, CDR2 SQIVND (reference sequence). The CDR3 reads CASRTQQEGYGYTF. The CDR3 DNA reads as TGTGCCAGTAGAACTCAACAGGAGGGGTATGGCTACACCTTC.

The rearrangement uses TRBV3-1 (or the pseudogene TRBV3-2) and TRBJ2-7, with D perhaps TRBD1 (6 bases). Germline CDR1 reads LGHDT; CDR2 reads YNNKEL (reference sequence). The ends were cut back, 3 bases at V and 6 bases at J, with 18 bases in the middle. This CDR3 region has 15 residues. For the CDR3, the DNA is TGTGCCAGCAGCCAGTGGCCAGGGGTCCCGGGCGAGCAGTACTTC. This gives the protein CASSQWPGVPGEQYF.

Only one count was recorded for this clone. The CDR3 DNA reads as TGTGCCAGTAGTATCGCAGGCTTGCTCAACTATGGCTACACCTTC. Its translation is CASSIAGLLNYGYTF. This chain uses TRBV19 with TRBJ1-2; D is uncertain. This CDR3 has 15 residues. CDR1 and CDR2 (germline): LNHDA, SQIVND (reference sequence). V was pared by 3 bases and J by 2 bases, with 13 bases between.

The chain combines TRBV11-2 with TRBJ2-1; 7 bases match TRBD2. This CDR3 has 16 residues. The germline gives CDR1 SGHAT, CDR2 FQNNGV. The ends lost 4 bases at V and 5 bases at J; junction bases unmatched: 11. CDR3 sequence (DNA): TGTGCCAGCAGCTCGATACTAGCGACGATACACAATGAGCAGTTCTTC. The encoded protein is CASSSILATIHNEQFF. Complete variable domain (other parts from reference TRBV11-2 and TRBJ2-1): EAGVAQSPRYKIIEKRQSVAFWCNPISGHATLYWYQQILGQGPKLLIQFQNNGVVDDSQLPKDRFSAERLKGVDSTLKIQPAKLEDSAVYLCASSSILATIHNEQFFGPGTRLTVL.

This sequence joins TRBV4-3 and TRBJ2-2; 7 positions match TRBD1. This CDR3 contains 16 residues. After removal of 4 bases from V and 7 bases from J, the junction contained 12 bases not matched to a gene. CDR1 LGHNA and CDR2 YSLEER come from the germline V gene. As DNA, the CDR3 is TGCGCCAGCAGCCCCCGGAGACAGGGTTTGCACGGGGAGCTGTTTTTT. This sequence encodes CASSPRRQGLHGELFF.

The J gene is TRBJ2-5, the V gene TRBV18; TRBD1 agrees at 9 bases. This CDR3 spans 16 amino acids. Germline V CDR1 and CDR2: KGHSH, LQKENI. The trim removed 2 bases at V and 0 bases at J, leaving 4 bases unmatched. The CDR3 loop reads CASSPVGQGYQETQYF. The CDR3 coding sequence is TGTGCCAGCTCACCAGTAGGACAGGGGTACCAAGAGACCCAGTACTTC.

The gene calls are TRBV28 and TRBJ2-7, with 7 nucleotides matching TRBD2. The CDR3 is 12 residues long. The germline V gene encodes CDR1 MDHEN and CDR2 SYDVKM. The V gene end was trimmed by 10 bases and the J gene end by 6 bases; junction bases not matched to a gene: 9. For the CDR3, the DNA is TGTGCCACCACAAGCGGGATTAGCGAGCAGTACTTC. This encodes CATTSGISEQYF.

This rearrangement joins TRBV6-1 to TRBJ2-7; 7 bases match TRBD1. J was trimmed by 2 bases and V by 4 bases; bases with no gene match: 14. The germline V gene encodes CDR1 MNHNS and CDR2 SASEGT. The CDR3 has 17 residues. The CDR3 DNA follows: TGTGCCAGCAGTGCCTCCCTCGGGGACAGCTTTCCCTACGAGCAGTACTTC. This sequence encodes CASSASLGDSFPYEQYF.

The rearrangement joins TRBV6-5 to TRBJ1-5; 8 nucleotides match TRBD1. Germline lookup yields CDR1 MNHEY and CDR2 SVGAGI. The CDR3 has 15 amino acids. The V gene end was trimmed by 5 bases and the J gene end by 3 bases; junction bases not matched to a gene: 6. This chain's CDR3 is CASSTGQVLNQPQHF. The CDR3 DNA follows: TGTGCCAGCAGTACGGGACAGGTTCTCAATCAGCCCCAGCATTTT.

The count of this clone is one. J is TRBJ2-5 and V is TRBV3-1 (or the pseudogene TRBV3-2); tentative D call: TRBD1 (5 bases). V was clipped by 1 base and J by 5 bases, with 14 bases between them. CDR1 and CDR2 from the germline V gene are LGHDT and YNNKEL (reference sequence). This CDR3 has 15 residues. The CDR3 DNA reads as TGTGCCAGCAGCCAAGCGTCAGGGCAGTGGGAGACCCAGTACTTC. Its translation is CASSQASGQWETQYF.